Below, 14 T cell receptor beta chains from the same sample are listed, as sequenced in a study of cytomegalovirus exposure and HLA in healthy donors. 13 Jbeta primers and 60 Vbeta primers were used for the PCR. Repertoires were generated with immunoSEQ multiplex PCR, while TCRdb's copy carries only in-frame clones and drops some. This table has about 170,000 clones, 76% appearing once. The sample comprised PBMCs. The origin of the receptors is a female donor in good health and CMV-seronegative.

This rearrangement joins TRBV7-9 to TRBJ2-3; 11 bases are shared with TRBD2. Germline CDR1 is SEHNR and CDR2 is FQNEAQ (reference sequence). The CDR3 consists of 15 residues. The V and J ends lost 2 bases and 5 bases, in that order; junction bases with no gene match: 3. CDR3 sequence: CASSLFLAGGDTQYF. The CDR3 DNA reads TGTGCCAGCAGCTTATTCCTAGCGGGAGGAGATACGCAGTATTTT.

The chain is built from TRBV28 and TRBJ2-6, with D possibly being TRBD1 (6 bases). The CDR3 length is 14 residues. Between the trimmed V and J ends, which lost 7 bases and 2 bases, there was a span of 9 bases. Per germline, CDR1 MDHEN and CDR2 SYDVKM. In nucleotides, the CDR3 is TGTGCCAGCAACGAGGGGGCTGGGGCCAACGTCCTGACTTTC. This sequence encodes CASNEGAGANVLTF. Full variable domain (remainder filled in from reference TRBV28 and TRBJ2-6): DVKVTQSSRYLVKRTGEKVFLECVQDMDHENMFWYRQDPGLGLRLIYFSYDVKMKEKGDIPEGYSVSREKKERFSLILESASTNQTSMYLCASNEGAGANVLTFGAGSRLTVL.

The chain couples TRBV28 to TRBJ2-1, with 11 bases aligning to TRBD1. The CDR3 has 13 residues. Per germline, CDR1 MDHEN and CDR2 SYDVKM. V shed 6 bases, J shed 9 bases, and the junction held 4 bases outside the gene matches. The CDR3 loop reads CASRRTGGGEQFF. CDR3 sequence (DNA): TGTGCCAGCAGAAGGACAGGGGGCGGTGAGCAGTTCTTC.

V gene TRBV6-5 combines with J gene TRBJ2-7; 8 positions match TRBD1. Germline assignment: CDR1 MNHEY and CDR2 SVGAGI. The CDR3 loop spans 14 amino acids. V trimming: 0 bases; J trimming: 4 bases; junction bases outside the gene matches: 2. The CDR3 is CASSYSDRDYEQYF. The DNA of the CDR3 is TGTGCCAGCAGTTACTCGGACAGGGATTACGAGCAGTACTTC.

The chain uses TRBV19 and TRBJ2-6, with 11 bases fitting TRBD1. The germline V gene encodes CDR1 LNHDA and CDR2 SQIVND (reference sequence). This CDR3 is 17 amino acids long. Trimming removed 5 bases from V and 0 bases from J; junction bases left unmatched: 3. In DNA form, the CDR3 reads TGTGCCAGTAGTTTCGGGACAGGGGGCTCTGGGGCCAACGTCCTGACTTTC. Protein: CASSFGTGGSGANVLTF.

The rearrangement uses TRBV7-2 and TRBJ1-2, with 10 bases identical to TRBD1. Trimming took 1 base from V and 5 from J; bases not matched to a gene: 7. Germline CDR1 reads SGHTA; CDR2 reads FQGNSA. The CDR3 has 16 amino acids. The CDR3 region has the DNA TGTGCCAGCAGCTTAGTCCCGACAGGGGGCTGGTATGGCTACACCTTC. Translated: CASSLVPTGGWYGYTF.

The chain recombines TRBV5-1 with TRBJ2-5; the D gene is possibly TRBD1 (7 bases). The V end was cut by 3 bases, the J end by 2 bases, with 17 bases between. The CDR3 length is 16 residues. Germline V lookup: CDR1 SGHRS, CDR2 YFSETQ. CDR3 bases: TGCGCCAGCAGCTCAGGGGGGAGTTTTTCACAAGAGACCCAGTACTTC. It translates to CASSSGGSFSQETQYF.

This chain connects TRBV27 to TRBJ2-5, with 10 nucleotides matching TRBD1. The J segment lost 5 bases and the V segment lost 9 bases, leaving 21 bases of the junction unmatched. The CDR3 is 18 amino acids. Germline V CDR1 and CDR2: MNHEY, SMNVEV (reference sequence). The CDR3 DNA follows: TGTGCCAGAAGCACCCGGGACAGGGGTACGTTAGTCCGGGAGACCCAGTACTTC. This gives the protein CARSTRDRGTLVRETQYF.

This clone has more than one count but fewer than ten. The chain links TRBV2 to TRBJ2-7; the D gene is possibly TRBD2 (5 bases). The V end was cut by 6 bases, the J end by 1 base, with 7 bases between. The CDR3 loop spans 12 amino acids. Germline lookup yields CDR1 SNHLY and CDR2 FYNNEI. This CDR3 is CASRRTSYEQYF. The CDR3 DNA sequence: TGTGCCAGCAGGAGGACTTCCTACGAGCAGTACTTC.

The CDR3 nucleotides read TGCAGCGTTGTGAAAGGGGTTGGGGAGCAGTACTTC. Protein sequence: CSVVKGVGEQYF. The chain links TRBV29-1 to TRBJ2-7; D might be TRBD1 (5 bases). The CDR3 extends over 12 amino acids. V lost 4 bases and J lost 7, with 14 bases in between. The germline V gene encodes CDR1 SQVTM and CDR2 ANQGSEA.

The chain is built from TRBV28 and TRBJ1-5; tentatively, D is TRBD1 (5 bases). The CDR3 length is 17 residues. Germline CDR1 MDHEN, CDR2 SYDVKM. The germline V and J ends were trimmed by 4 bases and 0 bases, with 16 bases remaining between them. The CDR3 DNA reads TGTGCCAGCAGTTCCGCCGGGGGTGTCCTTAGCAATCAGCCCCAGCATTTT. Translated: CASSSAGGVLSNQPQHF.

The gene calls are TRBV19 and TRBJ1-1; D may be TRBD1 (6 bases). Looked up from germline, CDR1 is LNHDA and CDR2 is SQIVND (reference sequence). The CDR3 runs to 14 residues. V gave up 6 bases and J gave up 4 bases, with 15 bases separating them. CDR3 protein: CASRTRGSVTEAFF. The CDR3 bases are TGTGCCAGTAGGACCAGGGGCTCGGTCACTGAAGCTTTCTTT.

The chain joins TRBV5-8 to TRBJ2-3; TRBD2 matches at 9 bases. Germline CDR1 reads SGHTS; CDR2 reads YDEGEE. The CDR3 is 15 amino acids. V was pared by 2 bases and J by 4 bases, with 5 bases of the junction left unmatched. Here the CDR3 reads CASSFWRGGPDTQYF. The CDR3 coding sequence is TGTGCCAGCAGCTTCTGGCGGGGGGGCCCAGATACGCAGTATTTT.

This clone has a handful of counts. Here the CDR3 reads CASSLTGGEFVIQYF. The CDR3 DNA reads TGCGCCAGCAGCTTGACTGGGGGCGAGTTTGTCATTCAGTACTTC. The gene calls are TRBV5-1 and TRBJ2-4; tentative D call: TRBD1 (6 bases). V lost 1 base to trimming and J lost 9 bases, with 17 bases between them. The CDR3 is 15 amino acids. The germline gives CDR1 SGHRS, CDR2 YFSETQ.